These 8 T cell receptor beta chains came from one sample sequenced in a study of T cell responses to AZD1222 COVID-19 vaccine. Profiling relied on immunoSEQ multiplex PCR, and the TCRdb table lists in-frame clones only, not all of them. Of 130,000 or so clones listed, 86% were seen once; the top ten hold 9% to 15%. The sample consisted of peripheral blood, taken on day 0 of AZD1222 vaccination. Receptors originate from an adult in good health.

The chain employs TRBV5-1 and TRBJ2-7, with 10 bases that match TRBD1. CDR3 length equals 13 residues. The germline CDR1 and CDR2 sequences are SGHRS and YFSETQ. Trimming cost V 3 bases and J 5 bases; bases outside gene matches: 2. CDR3 DNA: TGCGCCAGCAGCTGGGACAGGGGCAACGAGCAGTACTTC. Its translation: CASSWDRGNEQYF.

This clone occurred a few times. The gene calls are TRBV7-6 and TRBJ1-6, with 8 bases fitting TRBD1. The germline V gene has CDR1 SGHVS and CDR2 FNYEAQ. The CDR3 loop spans 14 amino acids. Losses at the gene ends were 4 bases for V and 9 bases for J; bases not matched to a gene: 5. This CDR3 reads CASSSDRDSSPLHF. CDR3 DNA: TGTGCCAGCAGCTCGGACAGGGATAGTTCACCCCTCCACTTT.

The J gene is TRBJ2-7, the V gene TRBV28; 9 positions agree with TRBD1. In germline, CDR1 is MDHEN, CDR2 SYDVKM. This CDR3 has 14 amino acids. With 6 bases clipped from V and 7 bases from J, the junction kept 10 bases outside the gene matches. The DNA for the CDR3 is TGTGCCAGCAGGGCCGGGACAGGGACAGGTGAGCAGTACTTC. This encodes CASRAGTGTGEQYF.

This clone appeared a single time. The V and J genes are TRBV7-9 and TRBJ2-3, with D hard to call. This CDR3 comprises 14 residues. The V and J ends lost 7 bases and 0 bases respectively, with 11 bases between them. Germline assignment: CDR1 SEHNR and CDR2 FQNEAQ (reference sequence). CDR3 sequence reads: CASTSPASTDTQYF. The CDR3 region has the DNA TGTGCCAGCACCTCGCCAGCTAGCACAGATACGCAGTATTTT.

The chain employs TRBV18 and TRBJ2-5; 7 nucleotides line up with TRBD1. Trimming cost V 3 bases and J 3 bases; bases outside gene matches: 4. The CDR3 has 14 amino acids. Germline CDR1 reads KGHSH; CDR2 reads LQKENI. Here the CDR3 reads CASSPSTGEETQYF. CDR3 in DNA: TGTGCCAGCTCACCTTCTACAGGGGAAGAGACCCAGTACTTC.

This clone was counted only a few times. The V gene is TRBV19, the J gene TRBJ1-2; TRBD1 matches at 9 bases. J lost 8 bases, V lost 6 bases, and 4 bases had no gene match. The CDR3 runs 12 residues. Germline V gene sequence: CDR1 LNHDA, CDR2 SQIVND (reference sequence). In DNA form, the CDR3 reads TGTGCCAGTAGACAGGGGGCGTGGGGCTACACCTTC. Translating gives CASRQGAWGYTF.

The chain links TRBV13 to TRBJ2-1; 8 nucleotides match TRBD1. Germline CDR1 is PRHDT and CDR2 is FYEKMQ (reference sequence). The CDR3 extends over 13 amino acids. V trimming: 5 bases; J trimming: 7 bases; junction bases outside the gene matches: 4. The CDR3 protein is CASSRDRGNEQFF. CDR3 DNA: TGTGCCAGCAGCCGAGACAGGGGTAATGAGCAGTTCTTC. The full variable domain, completed using reference TRBV13 and TRBJ2-1, is AAGVIQSPRHLIKEKRETATLKCYPIPRHDTVYWYQQGPGQDPQFLISFYEKMQSDKGSIPDRFSAQQFSDYHSELNMSSLELGDSALYFCASSRDRGNEQFFGPGTRLTVL.

In its sample, this clone was seen once. This rearrangement joins TRBV6-5 to TRBJ1-5; no firm D call. The germline V and J ends were trimmed by 5 bases and 5 bases, with 10 bases remaining between them. The CDR3 contains 13 residues. CDR1 is MNHEY and CDR2 is SVGAGI in the germline V gene. The CDR3 coding sequence is TGTGCCAGCAGTAATGACCGGGATCAGCCCCAGCATTTT. This encodes CASSNDRDQPQHF.